These T cell receptor beta chains were read from a single sample in a study of T-cell memory formation after mild COVID-19. MiXCR was run by TCRdb on the 5' RACE reads, yielding one entry per CDR3 protein. In the table there are fewer than 650,000 distinct CDR3 sequences, about 20% of which are singletons. Sequenced material: PBMCs or a T cell subset sorted from them (not recorded which). These receptor sequences come from an adult woman who had mild COVID-19 (a few samples of this study predate the infection). Cell type and time point are not known. Both conserved end residues are part of each CDR3. D genes are given only for firm matches. Clone sizes are given selectively: once, few, many, or a class where the clone is expanded.

v_call	d_call	clone_size	cdr3_length	j_call	cdr3_aa
TRBV2	TRBD2	few	15	TRBJ2-1	CASSDLESSGGEQFF
TRBV29-1	TRBD1	-	13	TRBJ1-4	CSATGAPNEKLFF
TRBV7-9	-	many	14	TRBJ2-3	CASSLGAGKDAQYF
TRBV7-2	-	-	17	TRBJ2-3	CASSPSEGRVLVNTQYF
TRBV6-2/TRBV6-3	TRBD2	-	16	TRBJ2-1	CASSYEGTSGHNEQFF
TRBV6-2/TRBV6-3	TRBD2	once	13	TRBJ2-1	CASTLAVYNEQFF
TRBV5-1	-	-	15	TRBJ2-5	CASSLEPGIVETQYF
TRBV27	TRBD1	-	15	TRBJ1-4	CASSFRTGWKGKLFF
TRBV5-8	TRBD1	-	15	TRBJ2-1	CASSEGQGTDNEQFF
TRBV7-3	-	many	12	TRBJ2-1	CASSLAVGEQFF
TRBV20-1	-	few	16	TRBJ1-5	CSAAPRGHYSNQPQHF
TRBV4-3	-	few	15	TRBJ2-5	CASSPRGRGGETQYF
TRBV5-1	TRBD1	-	17	TRBJ1-1	CASTSSLLGQGSAEAFF
TRBV6-2/TRBV6-3	TRBD1	once	17	TRBJ2-7	CASSFSPDRENIHEQYF
TRBV4-3	-	-	12	TRBJ2-7	CASSPEAGEQYF
TRBV28	TRBD2	many	16	TRBJ2-2	CASSPWREIYTGELFF
TRBV12-3/TRBV12-4	-	many	14	TRBJ2-1	CASILTPSHNEQFF
TRBV27	-	few	13	TRBJ2-7	CASSFNTVNEQYF
TRBV2	-	-	16	TRBJ2-2	CASSSRAPANAGELFF
TRBV6-5	TRBD1	-	16	TRBJ2-2	CASTLSGTGNTGELFF
TRBV5-6	-	few	15	TRBJ2-3	CASSLGGGPVDTQYF
TRBV4-3	TRBD2	few	17	TRBJ2-1	CASSQDLIAGPYNEQFF
TRBV7-2	-	-	17	TRBJ2-1	CASSLGAGQGSYNEQFF
TRBV3-1	-	-	14	TRBJ2-5	CASSQSGVRETQYF
TRBV18	TRBD2	-	16	TRBJ2-5	CASSLATSGVEKTQYF
TRBV4-2	TRBD2	many	14	TRBJ2-1	CASSPRLAGDEQFF
TRBV7-7	TRBD1	few	14	TRBJ2-5	CASRAGTGQETQYF
TRBV27	-	-	13	TRBJ2-3	CASSPSTPDTQYF
TRBV5-1	-	-	16	TRBJ1-2	CASSTADSLMGYGYTF
TRBV27	-	-	14	TRBJ1-1	CASRRDGMNTEAFF
TRBV29-1	-	few	12	TRBJ2-5	CSVGDGEGTQYF
TRBV15	TRBD2	few	16	TRBJ2-7	CATSRTPSGSAYEQYF
TRBV5-1	-	many	15	TRBJ2-6	CASSSGGAGANVLTF
TRBV20-1	-	-	12	TRBJ1-2	CSAEGRDYGYTF
TRBV6-5	-	-	16	TRBJ1-2	CASSYSQTLKGYGYTF
TRBV2	-	few	14	TRBJ1-1	CASDLRRGNTEAFF
TRBV5-6	-	-	15	TRBJ2-7	CASSGVVQEQYEQYF
TRBV7-9	-	-	14	TRBJ2-7	CASSSSEDRYEQYF
TRBV14	-	many	13	TRBJ1-2	CASSPTANYGYTF
TRBV4-3	TRBD1	-	14	TRBJ2-7	CASSLDRVVGEQYF
TRBV7-9	TRBD2	-	16	TRBJ2-5	CASSSGLADPRETQYF
TRBV27	TRBD1	-	15	TRBJ2-7	CASSGSGQVRYEQYF